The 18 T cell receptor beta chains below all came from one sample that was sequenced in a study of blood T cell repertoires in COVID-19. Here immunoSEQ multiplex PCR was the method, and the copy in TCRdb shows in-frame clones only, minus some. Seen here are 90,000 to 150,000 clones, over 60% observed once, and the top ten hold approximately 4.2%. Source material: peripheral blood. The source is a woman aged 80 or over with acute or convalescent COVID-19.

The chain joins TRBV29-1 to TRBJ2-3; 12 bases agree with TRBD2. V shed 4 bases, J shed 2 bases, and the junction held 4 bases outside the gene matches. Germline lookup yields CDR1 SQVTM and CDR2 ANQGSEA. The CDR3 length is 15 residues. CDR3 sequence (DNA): TGCAGCGTTGCGCCTAGCGGGAGGGCCACAGATACGCAGTATTTT. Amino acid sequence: CSVAPSGRATDTQYF.

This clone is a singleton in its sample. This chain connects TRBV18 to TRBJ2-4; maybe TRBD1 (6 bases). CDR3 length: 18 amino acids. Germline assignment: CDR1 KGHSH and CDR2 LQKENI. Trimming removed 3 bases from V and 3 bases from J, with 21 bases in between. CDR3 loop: CASSPNRGGDRYKNIQYF. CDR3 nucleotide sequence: TGTGCCAGCTCACCGAACAGAGGGGGAGACAGGTACAAAAACATTCAGTACTTC.

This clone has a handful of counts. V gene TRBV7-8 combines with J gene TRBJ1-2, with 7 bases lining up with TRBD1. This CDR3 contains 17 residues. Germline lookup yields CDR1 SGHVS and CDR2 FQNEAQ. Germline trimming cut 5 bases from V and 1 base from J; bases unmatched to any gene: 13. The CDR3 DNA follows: TGTGCCAGCAGCCCAATCTCCTCGACAGGGAGTAACTATGGCTACACCTTC. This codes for CASSPISSTGSNYGYTF.

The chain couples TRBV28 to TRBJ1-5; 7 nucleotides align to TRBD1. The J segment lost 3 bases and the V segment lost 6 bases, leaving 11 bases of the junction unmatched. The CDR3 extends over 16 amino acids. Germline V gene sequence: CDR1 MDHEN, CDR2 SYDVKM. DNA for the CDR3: TGTGCCAGCAGGACCCCCGGGACAGTGTACAATCAGCCCCAGCATTTT. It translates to CASRTPGTVYNQPQHF.

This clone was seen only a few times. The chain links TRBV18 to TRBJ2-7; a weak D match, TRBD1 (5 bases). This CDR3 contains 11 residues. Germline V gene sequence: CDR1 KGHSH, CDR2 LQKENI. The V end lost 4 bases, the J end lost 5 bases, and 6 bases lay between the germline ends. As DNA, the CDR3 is TGTGCCAGCTCACAGGGGAACGAGCAGTACTTC. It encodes CASSQGNEQYF.

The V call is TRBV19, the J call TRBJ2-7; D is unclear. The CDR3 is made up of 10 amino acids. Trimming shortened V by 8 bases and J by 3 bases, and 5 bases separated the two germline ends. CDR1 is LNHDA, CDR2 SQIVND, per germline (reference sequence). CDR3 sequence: CASGLYEQYF. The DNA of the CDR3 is TGTGCCAGTGGCCTCTACGAGCAGTACTTC.

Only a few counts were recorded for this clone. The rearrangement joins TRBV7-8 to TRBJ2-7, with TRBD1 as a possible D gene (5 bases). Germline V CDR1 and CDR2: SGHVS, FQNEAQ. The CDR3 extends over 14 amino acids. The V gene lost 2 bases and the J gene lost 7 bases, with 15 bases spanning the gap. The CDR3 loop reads CASSLSQGVGEQYF. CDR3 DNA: TGTGCCAGCAGCTTAAGTCAGGGCGTAGGAGAGCAGTACTTC.

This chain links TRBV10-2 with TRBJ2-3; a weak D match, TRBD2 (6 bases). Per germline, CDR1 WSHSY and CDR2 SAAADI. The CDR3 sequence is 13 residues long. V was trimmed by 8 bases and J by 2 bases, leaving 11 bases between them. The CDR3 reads CASVGGPTDTQYF. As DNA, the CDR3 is TGCGCCAGCGTGGGGGGTCCCACAGATACGCAGTATTTT.

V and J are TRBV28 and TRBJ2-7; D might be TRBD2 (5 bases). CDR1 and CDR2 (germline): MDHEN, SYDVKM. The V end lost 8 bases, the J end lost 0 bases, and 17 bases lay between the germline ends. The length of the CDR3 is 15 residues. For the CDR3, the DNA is TGTGCCAGCTTGCCAAAGCGGTACCTCTCCTACGAGCAGTACTTC. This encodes CASLPKRYLSYEQYF.

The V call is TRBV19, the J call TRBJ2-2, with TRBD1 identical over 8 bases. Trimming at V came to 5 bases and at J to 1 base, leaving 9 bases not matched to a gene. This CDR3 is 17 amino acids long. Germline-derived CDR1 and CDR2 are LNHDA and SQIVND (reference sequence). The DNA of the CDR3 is TGTGCCAGTAGTGCCCGGACAGGGATTGGGAACACCGGGGAGCTGTTTTTT. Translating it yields CASSARTGIGNTGELFF.

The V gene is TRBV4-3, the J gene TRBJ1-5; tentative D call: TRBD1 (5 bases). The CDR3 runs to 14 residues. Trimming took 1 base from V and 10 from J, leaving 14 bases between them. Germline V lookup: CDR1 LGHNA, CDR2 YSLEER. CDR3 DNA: TGCGCCAGCAGCCAAGTTGCAGGGAGGGACCCCCAGCATTTT. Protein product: CASSQVAGRDPQHF.

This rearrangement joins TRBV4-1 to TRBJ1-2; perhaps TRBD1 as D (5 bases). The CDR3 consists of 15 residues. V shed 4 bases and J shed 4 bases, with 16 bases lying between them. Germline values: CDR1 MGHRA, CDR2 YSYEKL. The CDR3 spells CASSPGGGDAYGYTF. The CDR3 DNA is TGCGCCAGCAGCCCCGGTGGAGGGGATGCCTATGGCTACACCTTC.

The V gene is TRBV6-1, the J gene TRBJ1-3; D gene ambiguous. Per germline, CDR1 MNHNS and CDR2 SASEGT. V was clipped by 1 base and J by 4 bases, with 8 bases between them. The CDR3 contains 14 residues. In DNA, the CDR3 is TGTGCCAGCAGTGAAGTGGGCAGGGGAAACACCATATATTTT. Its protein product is CASSEVGRGNTIYF.

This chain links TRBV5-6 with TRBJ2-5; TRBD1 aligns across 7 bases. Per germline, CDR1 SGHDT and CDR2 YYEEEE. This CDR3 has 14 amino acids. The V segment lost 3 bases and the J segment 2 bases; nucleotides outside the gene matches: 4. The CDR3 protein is CASSYLTGQETQYF. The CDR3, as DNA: TGTGCCAGCAGCTACCTGACAGGGCAAGAGACCCAGTACTTC.

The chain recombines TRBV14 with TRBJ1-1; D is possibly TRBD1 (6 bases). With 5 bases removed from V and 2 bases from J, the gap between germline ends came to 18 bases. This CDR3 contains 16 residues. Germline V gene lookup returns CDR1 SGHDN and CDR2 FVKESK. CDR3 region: CASSFVGGLLNTEAFF. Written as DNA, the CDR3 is TGTGCCAGCAGCTTTGTCGGGGGGCTATTAAACACTGAAGCTTTCTTT. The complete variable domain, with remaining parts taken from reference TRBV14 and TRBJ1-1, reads EAGVTQFPSHSVIEKGQTVTLRCDPISGHDNLYWYRRVMGKEIKFLLHFVKESKQDESGMPNNRFLAERTGGTYSTLKVQPAELEDSGVYFCASSFVGGLLNTEAFFGQGTRLTVV.

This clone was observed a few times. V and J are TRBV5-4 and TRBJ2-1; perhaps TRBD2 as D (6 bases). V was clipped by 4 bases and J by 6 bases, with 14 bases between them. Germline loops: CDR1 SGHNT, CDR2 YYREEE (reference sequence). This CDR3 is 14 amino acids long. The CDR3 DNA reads TGTGCCAGCAGCGCGGGGACGGGCCCCAATGAGCAGTTCTTC. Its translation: CASSAGTGPNEQFF.

The CDR3 bases are TGTGCCTGGAGTGTACGCGGCGGTGGAGGGGAGACCCAGTACTTC. This gives the protein CAWSVRGGGGETQYF. The chain combines TRBV30 with TRBJ2-5, with D maybe TRBD2 (6 bases). CDR3 size: 15 residues. CDR1 and CDR2 from the germline V gene are GTSNPN and SVGIG (reference sequence). Trimming removed 0 bases from V and 5 bases from J, with 16 bases in between.

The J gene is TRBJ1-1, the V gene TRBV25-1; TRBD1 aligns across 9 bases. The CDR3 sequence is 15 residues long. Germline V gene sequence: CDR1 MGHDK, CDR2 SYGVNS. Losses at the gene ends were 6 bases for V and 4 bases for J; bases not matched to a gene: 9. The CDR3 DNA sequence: TGTGCCAGCAGGGGGGAAGGGACAGGGAGCACTGAAGCTTTCTTT. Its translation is CASRGEGTGSTEAFF.